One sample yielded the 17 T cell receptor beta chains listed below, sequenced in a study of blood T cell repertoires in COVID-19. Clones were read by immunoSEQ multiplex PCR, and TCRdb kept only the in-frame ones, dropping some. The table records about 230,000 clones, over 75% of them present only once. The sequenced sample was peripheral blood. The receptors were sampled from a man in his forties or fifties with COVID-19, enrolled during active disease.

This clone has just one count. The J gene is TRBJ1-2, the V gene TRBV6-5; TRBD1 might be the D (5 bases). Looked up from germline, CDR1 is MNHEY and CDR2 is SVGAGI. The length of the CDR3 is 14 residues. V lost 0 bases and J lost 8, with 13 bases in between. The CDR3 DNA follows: TGTGCCAGCAGTTACTCGGGGGGATCCGTCGGCTACACCTTC. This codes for CASSYSGGSVGYTF.

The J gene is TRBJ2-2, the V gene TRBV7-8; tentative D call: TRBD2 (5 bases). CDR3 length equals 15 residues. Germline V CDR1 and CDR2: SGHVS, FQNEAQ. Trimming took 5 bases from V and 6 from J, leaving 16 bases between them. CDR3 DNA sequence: TGTGCCAGCAGCCCATTTGGGAGTCCCCCCGGGGAGCTGTTTTTT. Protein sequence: CASSPFGSPPGELFF.

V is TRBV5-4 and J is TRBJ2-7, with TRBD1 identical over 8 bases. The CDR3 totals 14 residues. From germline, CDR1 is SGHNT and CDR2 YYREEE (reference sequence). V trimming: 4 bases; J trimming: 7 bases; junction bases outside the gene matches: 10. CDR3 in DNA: TGTGCCAGCAGCCAAAGACAGGGGCTGGGGGAGCAGTACTTC. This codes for CASSQRQGLGEQYF.

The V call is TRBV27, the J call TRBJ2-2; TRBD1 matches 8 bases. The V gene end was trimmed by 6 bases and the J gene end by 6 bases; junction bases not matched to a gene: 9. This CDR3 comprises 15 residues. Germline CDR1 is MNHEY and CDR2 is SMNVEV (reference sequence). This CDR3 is CASRHGQGRAGELFF. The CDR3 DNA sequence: TGTGCCAGCAGGCACGGACAGGGTAGGGCCGGGGAGCTGTTTTTT.

The CDR3 spells CASSLTTGGGNGRRNQPQHF. For the CDR3, the DNA is TGTGCCAGCAGCTTAACCACGGGAGGAGGGAACGGGAGGCGCAATCAGCCCCAGCATTTT. The chain combines TRBV5-4 with TRBJ1-5; D is uncertain. The germline gives CDR1 SGHNT, CDR2 YYREEE (reference sequence). With 2 bases removed from V and 2 bases from J, the gap between germline ends came to 26 bases. The CDR3 extends over 20 amino acids.

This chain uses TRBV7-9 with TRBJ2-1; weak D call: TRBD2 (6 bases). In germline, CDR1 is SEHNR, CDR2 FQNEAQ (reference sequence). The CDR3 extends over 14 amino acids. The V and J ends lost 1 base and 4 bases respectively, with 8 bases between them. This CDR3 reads CASSLGGRYNEQFF. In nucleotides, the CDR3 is TGTGCCAGCAGCTTAGGTGGGAGGTACAATGAGCAGTTCTTC.

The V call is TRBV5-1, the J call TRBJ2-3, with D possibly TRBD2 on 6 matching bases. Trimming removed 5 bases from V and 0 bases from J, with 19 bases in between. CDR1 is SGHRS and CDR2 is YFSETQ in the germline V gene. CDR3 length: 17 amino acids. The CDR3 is CASRLAPGSGSTDTQYF. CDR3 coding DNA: TGCGCCAGCAGACTAGCCCCAGGTTCAGGTAGCACAGATACGCAGTATTTT.

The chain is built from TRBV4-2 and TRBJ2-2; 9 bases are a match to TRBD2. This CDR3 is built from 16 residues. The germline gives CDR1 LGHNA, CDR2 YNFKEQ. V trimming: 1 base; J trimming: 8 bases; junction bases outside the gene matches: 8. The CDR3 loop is CASSQVMVAGVGELFF. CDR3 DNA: TGTGCCAGCAGCCAAGTCATGGTAGCGGGAGTTGGGGAGCTGTTTTTT.

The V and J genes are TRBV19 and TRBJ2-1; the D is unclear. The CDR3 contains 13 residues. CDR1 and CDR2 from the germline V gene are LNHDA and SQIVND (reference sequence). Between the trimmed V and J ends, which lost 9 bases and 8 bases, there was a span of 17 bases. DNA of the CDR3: TGTGCCAGCACACCGGATAGGCAGGATGAGCAGTTCTTC. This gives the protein CASTPDRQDEQFF. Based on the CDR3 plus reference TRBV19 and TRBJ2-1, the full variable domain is DGGITQSPKYLFRKEGQNVTLSCEQNLNHDAMYWYRQDPGQGLRLIYYSQIVNDFQKGDIAEGYSVSREKKESFPLTVTSAQKNPTAFYLCASTPDRQDEQFFGPGTRLTVL.

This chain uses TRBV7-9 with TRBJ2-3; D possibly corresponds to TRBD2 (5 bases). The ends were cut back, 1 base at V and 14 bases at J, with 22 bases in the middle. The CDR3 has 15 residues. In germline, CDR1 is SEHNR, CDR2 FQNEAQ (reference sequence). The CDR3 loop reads CASSLVGERREAPYF. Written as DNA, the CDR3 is TGTGCCAGCAGCTTAGTCGGCGAGCGGCGAGAGGCTCCGTATTTT.

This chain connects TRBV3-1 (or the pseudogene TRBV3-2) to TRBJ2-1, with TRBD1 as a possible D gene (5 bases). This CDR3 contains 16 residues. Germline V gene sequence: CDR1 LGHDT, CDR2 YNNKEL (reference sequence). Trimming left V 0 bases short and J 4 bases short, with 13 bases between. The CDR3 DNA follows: TGTGCCAGCAGCCAAGATCTCGCGGACAAATACAATGAGCAGTTCTTC. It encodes CASSQDLADKYNEQFF.

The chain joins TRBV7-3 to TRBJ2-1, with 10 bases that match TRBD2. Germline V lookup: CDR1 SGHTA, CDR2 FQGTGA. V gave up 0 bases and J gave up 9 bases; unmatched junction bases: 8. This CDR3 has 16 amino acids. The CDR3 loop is CASSLTGAGGLGEQFF. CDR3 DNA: TGTGCCAGCAGCTTAACGGGAGCGGGAGGGTTGGGTGAGCAGTTCTTC. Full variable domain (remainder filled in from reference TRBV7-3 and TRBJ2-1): GAGVSQTPSNKVTEKGKYVELRCDPISGHTALYWYRQSLGQGPEFLIYFQGTGAADDSGLPNDRFFAVRPEGSVSTLKIQRTERGDSAVYLCASSLTGAGGLGEQFFGPGTRLTVL.

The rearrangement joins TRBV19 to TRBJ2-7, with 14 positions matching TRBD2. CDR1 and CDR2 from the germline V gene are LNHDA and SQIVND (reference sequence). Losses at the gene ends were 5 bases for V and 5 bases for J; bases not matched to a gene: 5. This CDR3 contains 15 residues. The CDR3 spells CASSPTSGRVHEQYF. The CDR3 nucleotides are TGTGCCAGTAGTCCGACTAGCGGGAGGGTCCACGAGCAGTACTTC.

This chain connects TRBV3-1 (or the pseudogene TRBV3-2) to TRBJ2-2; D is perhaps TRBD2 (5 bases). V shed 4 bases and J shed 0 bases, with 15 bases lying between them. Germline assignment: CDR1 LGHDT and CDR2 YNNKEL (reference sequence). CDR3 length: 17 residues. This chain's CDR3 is CASSLPDYPANTGELFF. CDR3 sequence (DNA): TGTGCCAGCAGCCTTCCAGACTACCCCGCGAACACCGGGGAGCTGTTTTTT.

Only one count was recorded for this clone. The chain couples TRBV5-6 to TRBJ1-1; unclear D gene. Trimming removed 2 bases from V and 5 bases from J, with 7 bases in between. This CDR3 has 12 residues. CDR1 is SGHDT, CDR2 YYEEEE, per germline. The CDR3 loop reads CASSFSRTEAFF. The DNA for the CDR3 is TGTGCCAGCAGCTTTAGCCGGACTGAAGCTTTCTTT.

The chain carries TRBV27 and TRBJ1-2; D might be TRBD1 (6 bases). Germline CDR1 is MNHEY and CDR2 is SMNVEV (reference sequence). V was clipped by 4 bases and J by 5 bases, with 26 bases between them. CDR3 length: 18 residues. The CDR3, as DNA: TGTGCCAGCAGTTCGAGAGGGGGTACGGCCCTACGGCCTTATGGCTACACCTTC. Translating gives CASSSRGGTALRPYGYTF.

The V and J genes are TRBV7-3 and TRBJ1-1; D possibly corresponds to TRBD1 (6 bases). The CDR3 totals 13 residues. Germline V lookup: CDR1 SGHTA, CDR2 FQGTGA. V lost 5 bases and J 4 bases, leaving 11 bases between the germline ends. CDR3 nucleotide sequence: TGTGCCAGCAGCACCCAGACAGGCACTGAAGCTTTCTTT. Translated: CASSTQTGTEAFF.